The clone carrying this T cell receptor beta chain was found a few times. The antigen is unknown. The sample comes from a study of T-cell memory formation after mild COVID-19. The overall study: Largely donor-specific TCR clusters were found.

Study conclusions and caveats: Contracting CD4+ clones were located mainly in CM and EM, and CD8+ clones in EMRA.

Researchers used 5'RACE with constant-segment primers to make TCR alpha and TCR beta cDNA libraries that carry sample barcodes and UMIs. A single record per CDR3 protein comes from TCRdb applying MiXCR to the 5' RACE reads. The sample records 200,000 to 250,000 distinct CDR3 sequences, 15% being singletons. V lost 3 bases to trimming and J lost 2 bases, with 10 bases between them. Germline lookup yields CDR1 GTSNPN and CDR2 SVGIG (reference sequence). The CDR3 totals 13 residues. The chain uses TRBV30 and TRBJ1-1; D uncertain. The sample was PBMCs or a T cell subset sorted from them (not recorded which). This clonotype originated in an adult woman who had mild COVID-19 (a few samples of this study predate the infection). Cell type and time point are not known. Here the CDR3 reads CAWRVQLNTEAFF. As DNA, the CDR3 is TGTGCCTGGAGGGTCCAGCTTAACACTGAAGCTTTCTTT.